Sequencing of this T cell receptor beta chain was carried out in a study of blood T cell repertoires in COVID-19. TCRdb's copy holds only in-frame clones and misses some; the assay was immunoSEQ multiplex PCR. The sample shows hundreds of thousands of clones, 83% of them seen only once. V shed 4 bases and J shed 7 bases, with 16 bases lying between them. Germline CDR1 and CDR2: LNHNV and YYDKDF (reference sequence). The CDR3 is 14 amino acids. The origin of this receptor is a woman in her forties or fifties with acute or convalescent COVID-19. The V gene is TRBV15, the J gene TRBJ1-2; a weak D match, TRBD1 (6 bases). The sequenced sample was peripheral blood. The CDR3 region is CATSTRGGQVGYTF. The CDR3 DNA sequence: TGTGCCACCAGCACGAGGGGGGGCCAGGTTGGCTACACCTTC.